The 25 T cell receptor beta chains in this list originate from one sample, sequenced in a study of blood T cell repertoires in COVID-19. Sequencing was performed with immunoSEQ multiplex PCR; in TCRdb, only in-frame clones are kept and a portion is missing. The sample holds some 250,000 clones, more than 75% seen once. Specimen: peripheral blood. All receptors derive from a man at least 80 years old with acute or convalescent COVID-19.

The J gene is TRBJ1-5, the V gene TRBV6-5, with D maybe TRBD1 (6 bases). CDR1 is MNHEY and CDR2 is SVGAGI in the germline V gene. The CDR3 runs to 15 residues. DNA of the CDR3: TGTGCTGCAGGACAGCTTACTTTAGCCTATCAGCCCCAGCATTTT. Translation: CAAGQLTLAYQPQHF.

The chain has TRBV5-1 and TRBJ1-3; no clear D. The CDR3 is 16 amino acids. The V gene's germline CDR1 is SGHRS and CDR2 YFSETQ. V lost 4 bases to trimming and J lost 0 bases, with 14 bases between them. CDR3 in amino acids: CASSPAELLSGNTIYF. CDR3 DNA: TGCGCCAGCAGCCCCGCAGAACTACTCTCTGGAAACACCATATATTTT. The variable domain in full, with the rest retrieved from reference TRBV5-1 and TRBJ1-3, is KAGVTQTPRYLIKTRGQQVTLSCSPISGHRSVSWYQQTPGQGLQFLFEYFSETQRNKGNFPGRFSGRQFSNSRSEMNVSTLELGDSALYLCASSPAELLSGNTIYFGEGSWLTVV.

The V gene is TRBV19, the J gene TRBJ1-2; D remains unclear. CDR1 and CDR2 from the germline V gene are LNHDA and SQIVND (reference sequence). The CDR3 loop spans 14 amino acids. V was clipped by 5 bases and J by 7 bases, with 17 bases between them. This chain's CDR3 is CASSFRERSVGYTF. The CDR3 nucleotides read TGTGCCAGTAGTTTTCGGGAGCGTAGCGTTGGCTACACCTTC.

The V call is TRBV5-4, the J call TRBJ1-3, with unresolved D. The germline V and J ends were trimmed by 2 bases and 2 bases, with 11 bases remaining between them. CDR3 size: 15 residues. Germline lookup yields CDR1 SGHNT and CDR2 YYREEE (reference sequence). The CDR3 DNA is TGTGCCAGCAGCTTTCAGGTTGGGCCTGGAAACACCATATATTTT. Translated: CASSFQVGPGNTIYF.

The V call is TRBV13, the J call TRBJ1-4, with a weak D call TRBD1 (5 bases). Per germline, CDR1 PRHDT and CDR2 FYEKMQ (reference sequence). The V and J ends lost 5 bases and 7 bases respectively, with 17 bases between them. This CDR3 region has 15 residues. CDR3 region: CASSDRGEVGEKLFF. Written as DNA, the CDR3 is TGTGCCAGCAGCGATAGAGGGGAGGTTGGTGAAAAACTGTTTTTT.

The chain recombines TRBV9 with TRBJ1-1, with 7 bases aligning to TRBD1. Germline assignment: CDR1 SGDLS and CDR2 YYNGEE. Losses at the gene ends were 5 bases for V and 3 bases for J; bases not matched to a gene: 4. The CDR3 has 13 residues. The CDR3 spells CASRPDRDTEAFF. In DNA, the CDR3 is TGTGCCAGCAGACCTGACAGGGACACTGAAGCTTTCTTT.

The V and J genes are TRBV5-6 and TRBJ1-2; no definite D call. The CDR3 extends over 14 amino acids. CDR1 and CDR2 from the germline V gene are SGHDT and YYEEEE. Trimming removed 0 bases at V and 5 bases at J, with 11 bases between. The chain's CDR3 is CASSLGQDYYGYTF. The CDR3 DNA is TGTGCCAGCAGCTTGGGGCAGGATTATTATGGCTACACCTTC. The full variable domain, with the rest looked up from reference TRBV5-6 and TRBJ1-2, is DAGVTQSPTHLIKTRGQQVTLRCSPKSGHDTVSWYQQALGQGPQFIFQYYEEEERQRGNFPDRFSGHQFPNYSSELNVNALLLGDSALYLCASSLGQDYYGYTFGSGTRLTVV.

V gene TRBV3-1 (or the pseudogene TRBV3-2) combines with J gene TRBJ2-5; TRBD2 matches at 12 bases. V was pared by 1 base and J by 3 bases, with 3 bases of the junction left unmatched. The CDR3 is made up of 16 amino acids. The germline CDR1 and CDR2 sequences are LGHDT and YNNKEL (reference sequence). CDR3 DNA: TGTGCCAGCAGCCAAGTAAGACTAGCGGGGGAAGAGACCCAGTACTTC. This translates into CASSQVRLAGEETQYF.

The chain carries TRBV18 and TRBJ1-6; the D gene is possibly TRBD1 (6 bases). The CDR3 extends over 14 amino acids. Trimming removed 6 bases from V and 7 bases from J, with 13 bases in between. Looked up from germline, CDR1 is KGHSH and CDR2 is LQKENI. The CDR3 loop is CASSPGADNSPLHF. The DNA of the CDR3 is TGTGCCAGCTCCCCAGGGGCGGACAATTCACCCCTCCACTTT.

Only a few counts were recorded for this clone. The V and J genes are TRBV2 and TRBJ2-7; D gene unclear. V lost 3 bases and J lost 3, with 12 bases in between. CDR1 and CDR2 (germline): SNHLY, FYNNEI. The CDR3 covers 14 residues. The DNA of the CDR3 is TGTGCCAGCAGTGATTCGGTTAACGACTACGAGCAGTACTTC. This sequence encodes CASSDSVNDYEQYF.

The chain is built from TRBV2 and TRBJ2-7; 7 bases fit TRBD1. Trimming took 9 bases from V and 1 from J; bases not matched to a gene: 6. The CDR3 has 13 residues. Germline V gene data show CDR1 as SNHLY and CDR2 as FYNNEI. The CDR3 is CARSGGPSYEQYF. The CDR3, as DNA: TGTGCCAGGTCAGGGGGTCCTTCCTACGAGCAGTACTTC.

V and J are TRBV27 and TRBJ2-1; 7 nucleotides line up with TRBD2. Germline CDR1 MNHEY, CDR2 SMNVEV (reference sequence). J gave up 7 bases and V 4 bases, and 13 bases lay outside the gene matches. The CDR3 has 16 amino acids. CDR3: CASSSPREGIGNEQFF. CDR3 sequence (DNA): TGTGCCAGCAGTTCCCCAAGGGAGGGGATAGGTAATGAGCAGTTCTTC.

The chain combines TRBV29-1 with TRBJ2-7, with 9 bases aligning to TRBD2. The CDR3 sequence is 13 residues long. Germline lookup yields CDR1 SQVTM and CDR2 ANQGSEA. The trim removed 3 bases at V and 4 bases at J, leaving 4 bases unmatched. The DNA of the CDR3 is TGCAGCGTTGAGGTCAGCGGGAGGTACGAGCAGTACTTC. This codes for CSVEVSGRYEQYF.

This chain links TRBV5-1 with TRBJ1-2, with TRBD1 matching 12 bases. CDR1 is SGHRS and CDR2 is YFSETQ in the germline V gene. This CDR3 comprises 16 residues. After removal of 7 bases from V and 6 bases from J, the junction contained 13 bases not matched to a gene. In DNA form, the CDR3 reads TGCGCCAGCCATACGGGACAGGGGGCGAATTCGCATGGCTACACCTTC. Protein sequence: CASHTGQGANSHGYTF.

The chain has TRBV5-4 and TRBJ2-1; possible D gene TRBD1, 5 bases. The CDR3 consists of 14 residues. Germline V gives CDR1 SGHNT, CDR2 YYREEE (reference sequence). The V end lost 0 bases, the J end lost 7 bases, and 11 bases lay between the germline ends. The CDR3 loop is CASSLARGMNEQFF. The CDR3 nucleotides are TGTGCCAGCAGCTTGGCTAGGGGTATGAATGAGCAGTTCTTC.

This clone came up a few times. V and J are TRBV3-1 (or the pseudogene TRBV3-2) and TRBJ1-1, with a tentative D call TRBD1 (5 bases). Trimming took off 1 base at V and 4 bases at J, with 7 bases between the two ends. The CDR3 runs to 13 residues. Germline V gives CDR1 LGHDT, CDR2 YNNKEL (reference sequence). In DNA form, the CDR3 reads TGTGCCAGCAGCCAAGCCAGGGTCACTGAAGCTTTCTTT. Translation gives CASSQARVTEAFF.

DNA of the CDR3: TGTGCCAGCAGCTTAGAAGGGGGGACAGGAATCTACGAGCAGTACTTC. Translation gives CASSLEGGTGIYEQYF. This chain joins TRBV7-9 and TRBJ2-7; TRBD1 matches at 8 bases. Germline CDR1 is SEHNR and CDR2 is FQNEAQ (reference sequence). Trimming removed 1 base from V and 3 bases from J; junction bases left unmatched: 8. This CDR3 is 16 amino acids long.

In its sample, this clone was seen once. CDR3 sequence (DNA): TGTGCCAGCAGTGACTCAAACAGACCAACTAATGAAAAACTGTTTTTT. It encodes CASSDSNRPTNEKLFF. This rearrangement joins TRBV6-4 to TRBJ1-4; D gene ambiguous. V lost 0 bases and J lost 0, with 8 bases in between. Germline assignment: CDR1 MRHNA and CDR2 SNTAGT. This CDR3 is 16 amino acids long.

In DNA, the CDR3 is TGTGCCAGCAGTTACTCTACTAGCGGGAGGGCCGACACCGGGGAGCTGTTTTTT. Translating gives CASSYSTSGRADTGELFF. This chain connects TRBV6-2 or TRBV6-3 to TRBJ2-2, with TRBD2 matching over 13 bases. CDR1 MNHEY and CDR2 SVGEGT come from the germline V gene. V was clipped by 0 bases and J by 3 bases; unmatched bases: 4. This CDR3 comprises 18 residues.

The V call is TRBV29-1, the J call TRBJ1-1; D gene uncertain. The CDR3 consists of 13 residues. V lost 2 bases, J lost 4 bases, and 11 bases lay in between. Looked up from germline, CDR1 is SQVTM and CDR2 is ANQGSEA. The CDR3 sequence: CSVESEVGTEAFF. CDR3 nucleotide sequence: TGCAGCGTTGAATCTGAGGTGGGCACTGAAGCTTTCTTT.

This rearrangement joins TRBV12-3 or TRBV12-4 to TRBJ1-5; tentatively, D is TRBD1 (6 bases). The CDR3 is 13 residues long. V was cut by 7 bases and J by 4 bases, with 11 bases left in between. CDR3 nucleotides: TGTGCCAGCACCCGGACAGATAATCAGCCCCAGCATTTT. Translated, it gives CASTRTDNQPQHF.

This clone has only one observation. In nucleotides, the CDR3 is TGTGCCAGCAGCGGGAGTTCTCGGGACTTATGGGAGACCCAGTACTTC. Protein product: CASSGSSRDLWETQYF. The rearrangement uses TRBV11-3 and TRBJ2-5; the D gene is possibly TRBD2 (6 bases). Deletions cut 5 bases from V and 5 bases from J, with 21 bases between. Germline CDR1 is SGHNT and CDR2 is YENEEA. CDR3 size: 16 residues.

The rearrangement uses TRBV9 and TRBJ2-7, with no clear D. The CDR3 extends over 15 amino acids. CDR1 is SGDLS and CDR2 is YYNGEE in the germline V gene. V shed 3 bases and J shed 5 bases, with 18 bases lying between them. CDR3 sequence reads: CASSAQPKTPHEQYF. In DNA, the CDR3 is TGTGCCAGCAGCGCCCAACCGAAGACTCCCCACGAGCAGTACTTC.

This sequence joins TRBV5-4 and TRBJ2-2, with TRBD2 matching over 10 bases. The length of the CDR3 is 15 residues. The V gene's germline CDR1 is SGHNT and CDR2 YYREEE (reference sequence). Trimming cost V 4 bases and J 4 bases; bases outside gene matches: 4. The CDR3 sequence is CASSLAGAGTGELFF. The DNA for the CDR3 is TGTGCCAGCAGCCTAGCGGGAGCGGGCACCGGGGAGCTGTTTTTT.

The CDR3, as DNA: TGTGCCAGCAGCTCTATTAGCGGGAGGGCGTTATACGAGCAGTACTTC. It codes for CASSSISGRALYEQYF. The chain combines TRBV5-5 with TRBJ2-7; 11 bases map to TRBD2. Germline V gene lookup returns CDR1 SGHKS and CDR2 YYEKEE (reference sequence). J was trimmed by 4 bases and V by 3 bases; bases with no gene match: 9. The CDR3 spans 16 residues. Full variable domain (missing parts from reference TRBV5-5 and TRBJ2-7): DAGVTQSPTHLIKTRGQQVTLRCSPISGHKSVSWYQQVLGQGPQFIFQYYEKEERGRGNFPDRFSARQFPNYSSELNVNALLLGDSALYLCASSSISGRALYEQYFGPGTRLTVT.